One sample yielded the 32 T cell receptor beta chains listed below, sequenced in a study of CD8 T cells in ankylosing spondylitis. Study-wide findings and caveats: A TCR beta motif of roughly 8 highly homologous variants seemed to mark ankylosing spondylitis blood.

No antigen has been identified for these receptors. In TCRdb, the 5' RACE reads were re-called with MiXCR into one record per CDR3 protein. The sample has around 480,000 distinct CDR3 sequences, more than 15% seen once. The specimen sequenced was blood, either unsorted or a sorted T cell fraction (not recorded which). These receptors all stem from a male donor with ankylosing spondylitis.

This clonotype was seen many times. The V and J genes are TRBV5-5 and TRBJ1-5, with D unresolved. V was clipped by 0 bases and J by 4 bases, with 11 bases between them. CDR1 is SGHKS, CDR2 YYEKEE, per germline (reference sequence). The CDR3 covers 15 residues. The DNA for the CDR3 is TGTGCCAGCAGCTTGGAAGGTTCGCGGAATCAGCCCCAGCATTTT. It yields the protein CASSLEGSRNQPQHF.

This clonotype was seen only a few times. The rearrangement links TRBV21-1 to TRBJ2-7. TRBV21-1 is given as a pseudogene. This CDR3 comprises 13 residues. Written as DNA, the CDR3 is TGTGCCAGCAGCAAAGGAGGCTCCTACGAGCAGTACTTC. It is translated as CASSKGGSYEQYF.

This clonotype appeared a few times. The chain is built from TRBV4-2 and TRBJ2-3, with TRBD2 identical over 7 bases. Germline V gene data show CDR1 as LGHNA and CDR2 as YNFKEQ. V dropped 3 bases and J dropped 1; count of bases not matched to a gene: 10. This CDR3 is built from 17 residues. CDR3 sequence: CASSQYSGTTRTDTQYF. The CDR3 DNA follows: TGTGCCAGCAGCCAGTATTCCGGGACTACTCGCACAGATACGCAGTATTTT.

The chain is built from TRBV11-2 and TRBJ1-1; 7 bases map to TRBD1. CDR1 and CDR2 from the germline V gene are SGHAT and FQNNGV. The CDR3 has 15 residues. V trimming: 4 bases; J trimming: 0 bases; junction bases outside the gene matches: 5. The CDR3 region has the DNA TGTGCCAGCAGCTCCCGGACAGGAATGAACACTGAAGCTTTCTTT. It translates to CASSSRTGMNTEAFF. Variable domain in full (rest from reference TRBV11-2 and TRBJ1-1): EAGVAQSPRYKIIEKRQSVAFWCNPISGHATLYWYQQILGQGPKLLIQFQNNGVVDDSQLPKDRFSAERLKGVDSTLKIQPAKLEDSAVYLCASSSRTGMNTEAFFGQGTRLTVV.

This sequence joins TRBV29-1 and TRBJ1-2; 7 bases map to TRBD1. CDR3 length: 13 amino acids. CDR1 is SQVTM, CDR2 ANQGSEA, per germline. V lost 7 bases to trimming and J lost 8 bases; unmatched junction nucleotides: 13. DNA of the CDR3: TGCAGCGACATCAGACAGGGCCTATGGGGCTACACCTTC. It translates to CSDIRQGLWGYTF.

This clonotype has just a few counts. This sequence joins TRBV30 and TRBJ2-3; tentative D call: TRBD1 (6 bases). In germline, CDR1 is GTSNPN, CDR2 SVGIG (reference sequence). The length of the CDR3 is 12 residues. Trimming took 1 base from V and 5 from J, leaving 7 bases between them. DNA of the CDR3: TGTGCCTGGAGTGCACAGGGAGATACGCAGTATTTT. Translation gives CAWSAQGDTQYF.

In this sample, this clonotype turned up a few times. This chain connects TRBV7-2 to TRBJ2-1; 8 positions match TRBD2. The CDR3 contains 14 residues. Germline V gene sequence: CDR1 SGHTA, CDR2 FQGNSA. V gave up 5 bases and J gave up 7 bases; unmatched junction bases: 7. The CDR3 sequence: CASSPGLAWNEQFF. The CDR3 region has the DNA TGTGCCAGCAGCCCCGGACTAGCCTGGAATGAGCAGTTCTTC.

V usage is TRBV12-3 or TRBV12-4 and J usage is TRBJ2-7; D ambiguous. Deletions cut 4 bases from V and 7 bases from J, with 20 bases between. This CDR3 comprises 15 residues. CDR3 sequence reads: CASSSTPLTAGEQYF. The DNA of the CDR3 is TGTGCCAGCAGTTCCACACCCCTTACCGCTGGAGAGCAGTACTTC.

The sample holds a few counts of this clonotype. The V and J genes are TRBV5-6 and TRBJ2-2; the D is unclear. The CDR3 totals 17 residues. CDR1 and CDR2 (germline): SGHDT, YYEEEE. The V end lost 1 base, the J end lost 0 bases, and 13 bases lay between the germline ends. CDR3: CASSLILLTTNTGELFF. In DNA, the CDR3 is TGTGCCAGCAGCTTGATTCTTTTGACGACGAACACCGGGGAGCTGTTTTTT.

CDR3 in amino acids: CASSPLRTLTDTQYF. CDR3 sequence (DNA): TGTGCCAGTAGTCCCCTTAGGACACTCACAGATACGCAGTATTTT. The genes are TRBV19 and TRBJ2-3; D is possibly TRBD1 (5 bases). This CDR3 comprises 15 residues. Trimming left V 5 bases short and J 2 bases short, with 14 bases between. Germline loops: CDR1 LNHDA, CDR2 SQIVND (reference sequence).

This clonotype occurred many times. The DNA of the CDR3 is TGTGCCAGCAGCTTGAATCTAGCGGGGGGGCCTAGGGCAGATACGCAGTATTTT. It encodes CASSLNLAGGPRADTQYF. The J gene is TRBJ2-3, the V gene TRBV5-5, with 12 bases aligning to TRBD2. The ends lost 1 base at V and 4 bases at J; junction bases unmatched: 10. This CDR3 region has 18 residues. Germline V lookup: CDR1 SGHKS, CDR2 YYEKEE (reference sequence).

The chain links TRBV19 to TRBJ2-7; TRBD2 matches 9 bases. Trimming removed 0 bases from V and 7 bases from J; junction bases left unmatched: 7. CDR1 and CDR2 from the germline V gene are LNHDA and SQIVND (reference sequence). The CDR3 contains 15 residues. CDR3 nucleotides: TGTGCCAGTAGTATAGACGCGGGAGGGTCGGATGAGCAGTACTTC. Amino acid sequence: CASSIDAGGSDEQYF.

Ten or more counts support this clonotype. Written as DNA, the CDR3 is TGTGCCAGCAGTTTATCCCCGTTCGGTGAGCAGTTCTTC. Translated, it gives CASSLSPFGEQFF. The chain has TRBV27 and TRBJ2-1; unclear D gene. Germline-derived CDR1 and CDR2 are MNHEY and SMNVEV (reference sequence). CDR3 length equals 13 residues. V was shortened by 0 bases and J by 9 bases, with 9 bases between the two germline ends.

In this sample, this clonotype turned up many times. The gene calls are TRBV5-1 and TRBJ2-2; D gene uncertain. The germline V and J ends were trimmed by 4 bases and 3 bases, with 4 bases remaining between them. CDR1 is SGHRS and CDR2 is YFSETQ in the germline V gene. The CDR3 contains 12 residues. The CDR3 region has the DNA TGCGCCAGCAGCGCCTACACCGGGGAGCTGTTTTTT. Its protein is CASSAYTGELFF. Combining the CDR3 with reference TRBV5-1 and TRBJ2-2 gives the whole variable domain KAGVTQTPRYLIKTRGQQVTLSCSPISGHRSVSWYQQTPGQGLQFLFEYFSETQRNKGNFPGRFSGRQFSNSRSEMNVSTLELGDSALYLCASSAYTGELFFGEGSRLTVL.

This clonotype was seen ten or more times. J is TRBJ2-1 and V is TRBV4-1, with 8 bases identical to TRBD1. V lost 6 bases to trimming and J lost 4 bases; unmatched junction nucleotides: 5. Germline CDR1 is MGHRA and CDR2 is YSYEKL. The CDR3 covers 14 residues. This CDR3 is CASSPRQGYNEQFF. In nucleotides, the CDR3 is TGCGCCAGCAGTCCCCGACAGGGGTACAATGAGCAGTTCTTC.

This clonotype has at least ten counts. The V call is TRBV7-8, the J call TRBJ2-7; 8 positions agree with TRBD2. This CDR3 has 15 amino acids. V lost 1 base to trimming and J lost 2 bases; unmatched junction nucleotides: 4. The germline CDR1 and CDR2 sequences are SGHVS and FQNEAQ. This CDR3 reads CASSLGAGVPYEQYF. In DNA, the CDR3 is TGTGCCAGCAGCTTAGGAGCGGGGGTTCCCTACGAGCAGTACTTC.

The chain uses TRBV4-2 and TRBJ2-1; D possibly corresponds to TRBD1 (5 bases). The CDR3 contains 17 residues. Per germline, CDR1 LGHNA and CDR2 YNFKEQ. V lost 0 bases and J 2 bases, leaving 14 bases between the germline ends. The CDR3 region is CASSQDMAGRAYNEQFF. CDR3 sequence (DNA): TGTGCCAGCAGCCAAGATATGGCAGGGCGAGCCTACAATGAGCAGTTCTTC.

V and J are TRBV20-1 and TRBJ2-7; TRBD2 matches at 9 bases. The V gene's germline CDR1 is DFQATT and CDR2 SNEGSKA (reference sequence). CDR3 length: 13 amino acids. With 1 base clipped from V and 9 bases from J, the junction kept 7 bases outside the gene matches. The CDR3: CSARVRLAGLQYF. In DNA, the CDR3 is TGCAGTGCTAGAGTTCGGCTAGCGGGGTTGCAGTACTTC.

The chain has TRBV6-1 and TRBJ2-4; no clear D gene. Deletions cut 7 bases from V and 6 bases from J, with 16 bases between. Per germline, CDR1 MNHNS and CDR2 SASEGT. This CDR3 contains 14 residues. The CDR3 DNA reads TGTGCCAGCACCCCCCGAGGATCGGGAAACATTCAGTACTTC. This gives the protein CASTPRGSGNIQYF.

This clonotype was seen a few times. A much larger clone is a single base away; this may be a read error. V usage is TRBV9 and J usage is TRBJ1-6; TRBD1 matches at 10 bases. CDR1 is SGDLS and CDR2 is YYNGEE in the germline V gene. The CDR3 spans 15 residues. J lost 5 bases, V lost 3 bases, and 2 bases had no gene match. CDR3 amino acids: CASSAGQGNNSPLHF. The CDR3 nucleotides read TGTGCCAGCAGCGCGGGACAGGGGAATAATTCACCCCTCCACTTT.

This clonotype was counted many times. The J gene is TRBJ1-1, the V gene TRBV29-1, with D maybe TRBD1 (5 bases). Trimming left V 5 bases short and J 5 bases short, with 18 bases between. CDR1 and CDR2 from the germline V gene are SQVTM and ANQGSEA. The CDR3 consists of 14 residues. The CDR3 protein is CSVPFGTPCTEAFF. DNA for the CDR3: TGCAGCGTTCCTTTCGGGACCCCATGTACTGAAGCTTTCTTT.

DNA for the CDR3: TGTGCCAGCAGCTATGACCTCACTGAAGCTTTCTTT. The encoded protein is CASSYDLTEAFF. The chain employs TRBV5-4 and TRBJ1-1; no definite D call. Germline CDR1 reads SGHNT; CDR2 reads YYREEE (reference sequence). CDR3 length equals 12 residues. The V and J ends lost 3 bases and 4 bases respectively, with 7 bases between them.

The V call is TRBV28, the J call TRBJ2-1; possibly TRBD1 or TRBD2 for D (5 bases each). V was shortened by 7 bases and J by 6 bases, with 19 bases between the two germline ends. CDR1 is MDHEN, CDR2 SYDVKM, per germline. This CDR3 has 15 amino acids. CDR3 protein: CASKRPGQGSNEQFF. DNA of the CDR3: TGTGCCAGCAAACGCCCGGGGCAGGGATCCAATGAGCAGTTCTTC.

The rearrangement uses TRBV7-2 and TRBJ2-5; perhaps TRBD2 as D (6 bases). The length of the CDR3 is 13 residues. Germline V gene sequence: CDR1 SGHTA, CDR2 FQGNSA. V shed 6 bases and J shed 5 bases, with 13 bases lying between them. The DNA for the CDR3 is TGTGCCAGCAGTCCTGGCACTAGCGAGACCCAGTACTTC. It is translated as CASSPGTSETQYF.

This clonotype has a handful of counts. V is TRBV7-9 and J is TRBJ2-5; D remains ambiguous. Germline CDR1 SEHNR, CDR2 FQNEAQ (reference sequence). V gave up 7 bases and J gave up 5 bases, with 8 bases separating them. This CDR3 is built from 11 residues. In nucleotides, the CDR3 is TGTGCCAGCACCAAAAGCGAGACCCAGTACTTC. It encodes CASTKSETQYF.

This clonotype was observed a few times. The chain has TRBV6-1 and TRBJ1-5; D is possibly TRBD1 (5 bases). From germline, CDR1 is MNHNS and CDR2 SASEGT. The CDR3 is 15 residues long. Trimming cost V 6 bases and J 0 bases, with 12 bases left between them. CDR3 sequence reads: CASRTGGTSNQPQHF. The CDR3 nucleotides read TGTGCCAGCAGAACCGGGGGGACTAGCAATCAGCCCCAGCATTTT.

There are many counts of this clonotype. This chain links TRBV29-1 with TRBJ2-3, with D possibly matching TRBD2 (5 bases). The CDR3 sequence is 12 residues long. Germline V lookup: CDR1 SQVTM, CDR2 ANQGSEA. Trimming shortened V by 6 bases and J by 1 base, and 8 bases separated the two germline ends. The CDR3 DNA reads TGCAGCGTGGAGGACGGCACAGATACGCAGTATTTT. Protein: CSVEDGTDTQYF.

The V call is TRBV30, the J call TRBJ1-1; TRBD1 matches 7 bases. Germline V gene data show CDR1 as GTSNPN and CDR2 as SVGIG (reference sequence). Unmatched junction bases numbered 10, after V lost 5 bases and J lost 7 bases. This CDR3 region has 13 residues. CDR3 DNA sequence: TGTGCCTGGCAGGGGGGTCCTTACAGTGAAGCTTTCTTT. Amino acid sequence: CAWQGGPYSEAFF. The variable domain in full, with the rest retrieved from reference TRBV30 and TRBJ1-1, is SQTIHQWPATLVQPVGSPLSLECTVEGTSNPNLYWYRQAAGRGLQLLFYSVGIGQISSEVPQNLSASRPQDRQFILSSKKLLLSDSGFYLCAWQGGPYSEAFFGQGTRLTVV.

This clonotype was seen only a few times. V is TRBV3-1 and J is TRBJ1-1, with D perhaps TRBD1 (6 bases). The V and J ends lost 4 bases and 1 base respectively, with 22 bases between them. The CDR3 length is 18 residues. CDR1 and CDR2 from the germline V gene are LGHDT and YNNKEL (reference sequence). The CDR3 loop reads CASSRLRDTNSGNTEAFF. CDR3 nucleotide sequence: TGTGCCAGCAGCCGGCTGCGGGACACCAACTCGGGGAACACTGAAGCTTTCTTT.

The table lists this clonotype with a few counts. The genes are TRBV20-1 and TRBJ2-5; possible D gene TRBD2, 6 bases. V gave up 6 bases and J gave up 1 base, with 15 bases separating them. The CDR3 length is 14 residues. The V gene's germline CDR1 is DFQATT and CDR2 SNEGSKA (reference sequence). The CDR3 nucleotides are TGCAGTGCAACTGGACCGGGACTCCAAGAGACCCAGTACTTC. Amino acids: CSATGPGLQETQYF.

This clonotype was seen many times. The CDR3 nucleotides are TGCGCCAGCAGTTTCGCCGGGACAGAGCAGTTCTTC. Translated: CASSFAGTEQFF. V gene TRBV5-1 combines with J gene TRBJ2-1, with D maybe TRBD1 (6 bases). CDR3 length equals 12 residues. Deletions cut 5 bases from V and 10 bases from J, with 13 bases between. CDR1 is SGHRS, CDR2 YFSETQ, per germline.

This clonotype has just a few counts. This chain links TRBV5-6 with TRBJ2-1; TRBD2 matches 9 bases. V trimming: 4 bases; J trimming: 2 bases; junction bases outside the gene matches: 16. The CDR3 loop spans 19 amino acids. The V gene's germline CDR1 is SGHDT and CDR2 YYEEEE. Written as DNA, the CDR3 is TGTGCCAGCAGCCCAGGGGGGCTAGCGGGATGGTTTACCTACAATGAGCAGTTCTTC. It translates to CASSPGGLAGWFTYNEQFF.